A selection of T cell receptor beta chains follows, all from one sample in a study of blood T cell repertoires in COVID-19. Assay: immunoSEQ multiplex PCR; the TCRdb copy retains only in-frame clones and omits some. Of some 170,000 clones in the sample, approximately 88% were seen once. Sequenced material: peripheral blood. The receptors were sampled from a woman of 80 years or more with active or convalescent COVID-19. Both conserved end residues are part of each CDR3.

J: TRBJ2-6; V: TRBV5-4; CDR3: CASSLSRGASGANVLTF
J: TRBJ2-7; V: TRBV10-1; CDR3: CASSPPLTCVYEQYF
J: TRBJ2-3; V: TRBV9; CDR3: CASSVGGRGTDTQYF
J: TRBJ1-6; V: TRBV12-3/TRBV12-4; CDR3: CASSLRGDSPLHF
J: TRBJ1-6; V: TRBV6-5; CDR3: CASSYAGGNSPLHF
J: TRBJ1-1; V: TRBV9; CDR3: CASSEGGGIGEAFF
J: TRBJ2-1; V: TRBV10-3; CDR3: CAISLQGTNEQFF
J: TRBJ1-3; V: TRBV21-1; CDR3: CASSIADRVSGNTIYF
J: TRBJ1-2; V: TRBV9; CDR3: CASSPQAGQGGYTF
J: TRBJ2-5; V: TRBV4-1; CDR3: CASSQGETPSKTQYF
J: TRBJ2-7; V: TRBV27; CDR3: CASSLEGGAYEQYF
J: TRBJ1-6; V: TRBV4-1; CDR3: CASSQGPQNSPLHF
J: TRBJ1-6; V: TRBV6-2/TRBV6-3; CDR3: CASSYGPVETSPLHF
J: TRBJ2-1; V: TRBV7-2; CDR3: CASSPPPSQGWWNEQFF
J: TRBJ1-5; V: TRBV7-2; CDR3: CASSLEAWGVSNQPQHF
J: TRBJ2-7; V: TRBV7-9; CDR3: CASSPERTMRYEQYF
J: TRBJ2-1; V: TRBV4-3; CDR3: CASSQEAGGNNEQFF
J: TRBJ1-1; V: TRBV11-3; CDR3: CASSPRGLRGEAFF
J: TRBJ2-3; V: TRBV2; CDR3: CASSVKGEGTDTQYF
J: TRBJ1-2; V: TRBV7-6; CDR3: CASSLLPGQTNYGYTF
J: TRBJ2-2; V: TRBV5-4; CDR3: CASSQGARTGELFF
J: TRBJ1-1; V: TRBV12-3/TRBV12-4; CDR3: CASRETGVTEAFF
J: TRBJ2-1; V: TRBV2; CDR3: CASIPAGGPGNEQFF
J: TRBJ1-2; V: TRBV3-1/TRBV3-2; CDR3: CASSQFDREKGYTF
J: TRBJ2-3; V: TRBV10-1; CDR3: CANPGYPQYF
J: TRBJ2-2; V: TRBV7-8; CDR3: CASSLGGPGNTGELFF
J: TRBJ1-5; V: TRBV5-4; CDR3: CASSLGGSTQPQHF
J: TRBJ2-2; V: TRBV24-1; CDR3: CATSDRANTGELFF
J: TRBJ1-5; V: TRBV18; CDR3: CASSLTGAGNQPQHF
J: TRBJ1-2; V: TRBV6-5; CDR3: CASRDRGNGYTF
J: TRBJ1-2; V: TRBV4-3; CDR3: CASSQDRGQGAGGYTF
J: TRBJ1-5; V: TRBV6-2/TRBV6-3; CDR3: CASSSAGRARDQPQHF
J: TRBJ2-1; V: TRBV5-4; CDR3: CASSLGGLAGASNEQFF
J: TRBJ1-1; V: TRBV6-6; CDR3: CASSYSDSGVYAEAFF
J: TRBJ2-5; V: TRBV11-2; CDR3: CASSANPGTGKETQYF
J: TRBJ2-6; V: TRBV30; CDR3: CAWSADSGANVLTF
J: TRBJ2-6; V: TRBV27; CDR3: CASSLVGDRAYFTSGANVLTF
J: TRBJ1-5; V: TRBV6-4; CDR3: CASSDSERRGTGGCSNQPQHF